This TCR beta chain derives from a study of cytomegalovirus exposure and HLA in healthy donors. Across the study: The 120 validation repertoires, a later analysis reported, used the same platform as the roughly 730 repertoires from the first cohort. General study results and limits: Listed as cytomegalovirus-associated were approximately 160 TCR beta chains. Cytomegalovirus status was reportedly diagnosed by the classifier with high specificity and sensitivity. There were some public TCRs occurring in many donors, but most TCR sequences were rare.

TCRdb keeps only in-frame clones here, not all; method: immunoSEQ multiplex PCR. The sample holds hundreds of thousands of clones, about 90% seen once. Remarks on this clone: Its target is unknown.

The specimen was PBMCs. The TCR originated in a woman in her thirties in good health and CMV-seronegative.

Here the CDR3 DNA reads TGTGCCAGCTCACCAGACAGGGACAAACTGTTTTTT. Translation gives CASSPDRDKLFF. The chain combines TRBV18 with TRBJ1-4; 7 nucleotides line up with TRBD1. The CDR3 consists of 12 residues. V shed 2 bases, J shed 11 bases, and the junction held 2 bases outside the gene matches. CDR1 is KGHSH, CDR2 LQKENI, per germline.